The sequence of this T cell receptor beta chain was determined in a study of vaccination effects on CD4 cells after COVID-19. On this clone itself: Its matching antigen is unknown.

Following a 10-day culture, CD4+ T cells were purified. The participants, recipients of two vaccine doses, got either BNT162b2 or mRNA-1273. Trimming left V 6 bases short and J 7 bases short, with 25 bases between. Germline CDR1 KGHSH, CDR2 LQKENI. The CDR3 sequence is 17 residues long. Clones were sequenced by immunoSEQ multiplex PCR, and TCRdb holds only the in-frame ones, with some missing. Among approximately 47,000 clones, roughly three quarters were seen once, and the ten largest hold roughly 7.2%. The source is a human donor who received a COVID-19 vaccine. The input for sequencing was CD4+ T cells from PBMCs cultured without peptide, taken after COVID-19 vaccination. The chain is built from TRBV18 and TRBJ2-1, with D possibly being TRBD2 (6 bases). The CDR3 is CASSFQALAYRGNEQFF. In DNA, the CDR3 is TGTGCCAGCTCTTTTCAGGCCCTAGCTTACCGGGGGAATGAGCAGTTCTTC. Combining the CDR3 with reference TRBV18 and TRBJ2-1 gives the whole variable domain NAGVMQNPRHLVRRRGQEARLRCSPMKGHSHVYWYRQLPEEGLKFMVYLQKENIIDESGMPKERFSAEFPKEGPSILRIQQVVRGDSAAYFCASSFQALAYRGNEQFFGPGTRLTVL.